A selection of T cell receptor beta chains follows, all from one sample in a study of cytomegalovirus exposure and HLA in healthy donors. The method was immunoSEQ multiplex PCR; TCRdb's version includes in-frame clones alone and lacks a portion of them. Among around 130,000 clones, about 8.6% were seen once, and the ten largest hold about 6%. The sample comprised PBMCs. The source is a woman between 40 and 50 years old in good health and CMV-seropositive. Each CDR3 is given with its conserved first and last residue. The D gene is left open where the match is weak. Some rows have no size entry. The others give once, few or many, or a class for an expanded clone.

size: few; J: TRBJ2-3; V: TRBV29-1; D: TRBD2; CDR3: CSANSGEADTQYF; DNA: TGCAGCGCAAATAGCGGGGAGGCAGATACGCAGTATTTT
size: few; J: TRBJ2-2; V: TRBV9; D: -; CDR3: CASSVVWRAGKKTGELFF; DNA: TGTGCCAGCAGCGTAGTTTGGAGGGCAGGGAAAAAAACCGGGGAGCTGTTTTTT
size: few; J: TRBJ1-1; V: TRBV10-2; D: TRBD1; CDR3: CASSESGTGISKAFF; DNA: TGCGCCAGCAGTGAGTCGGGGACAGGGATCTCTAAAGCTTTCTTT
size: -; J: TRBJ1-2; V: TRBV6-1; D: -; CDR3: CASSEQSGYGYTF; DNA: TGTGCCAGCAGTGAACAGTCGGGCTATGGCTACACCTTC
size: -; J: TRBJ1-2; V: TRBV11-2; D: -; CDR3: CASSLAANYGYTF; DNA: TGTGCCAGCAGCTTAGCAGCTAACTATGGCTACACCTTC
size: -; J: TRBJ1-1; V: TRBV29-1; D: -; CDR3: CSALTEMNTEAFF; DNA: TGCAGCGCCCTGACAGAGATGAACACTGAAGCTTTCTTT
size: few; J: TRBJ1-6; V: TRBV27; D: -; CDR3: CASSPSYNSPLHF; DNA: TGTGCCAGCAGTCCTTCCTATAATTCACCCCTCCACTTT
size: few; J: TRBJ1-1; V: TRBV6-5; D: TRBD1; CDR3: CASSGAQGDRKAFF; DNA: TGTGCCAGCAGTGGGGCACAGGGGGACCGGAAGGCTTTCTTT
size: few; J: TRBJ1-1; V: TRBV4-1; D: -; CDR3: CASSQAPSAGYATEAFF; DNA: TGCGCCAGCAGCCAAGCGCCCTCTGCAGGGTATGCCACTGAAGCTTTCTTT
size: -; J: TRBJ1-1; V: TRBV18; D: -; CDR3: CASAENTEAFF; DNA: TGTGCCAGCGCAGAGAACACTGAAGCTTTCTTT
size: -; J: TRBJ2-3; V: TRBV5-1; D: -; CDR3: CASSLGGPTDTQYF; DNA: TGCGCCAGCAGCTTGGGGGGGCCTACAGATACGCAGTATTTT
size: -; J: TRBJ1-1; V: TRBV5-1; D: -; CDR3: CASSPRVRVNTEAFF; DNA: TGCGCCAGCAGCCCTAGGGTCAGGGTTAACACTGAAGCTTTCTTT
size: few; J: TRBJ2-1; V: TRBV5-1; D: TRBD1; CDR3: CASTFQGASPNEQFF; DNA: TGCGCCAGCACATTTCAGGGGGCGAGTCCCAATGAGCAGTTCTTC
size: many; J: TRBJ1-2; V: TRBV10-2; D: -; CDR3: CASSESEGRYGYTF; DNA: TGCGCCAGCAGTGAGAGTGAGGGTCGCTATGGCTACACCTTC
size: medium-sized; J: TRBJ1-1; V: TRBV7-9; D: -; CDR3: CASSFEGVGTEAFF; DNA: TGTGCCAGCAGCTTTGAGGGGGTAGGGACTGAAGCTTTCTTT
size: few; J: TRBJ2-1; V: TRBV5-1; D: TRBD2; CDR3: CASSSTSGGAIPFF; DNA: TGCGCCAGCAGCTCGACTAGCGGGGGGGCTATACCGTTCTTC
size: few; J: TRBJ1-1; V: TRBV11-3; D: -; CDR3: CASSLEGNTEAFF; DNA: TGTGCCAGCAGCTTGGAGGGGAACACTGAAGCTTTCTTT
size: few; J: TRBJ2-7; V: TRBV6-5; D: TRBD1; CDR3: CASTVDRDSSYEQYF; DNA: TGTGCCAGCACCGTCGACAGGGATAGCTCCTACGAGCAGTACTTC
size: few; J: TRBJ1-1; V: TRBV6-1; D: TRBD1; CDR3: CASRTLQGADTEAFF; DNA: TGTGCCAGCAGGACCCTCCAGGGGGCGGACACTGAAGCTTTCTTT
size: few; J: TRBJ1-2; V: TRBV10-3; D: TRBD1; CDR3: CAISEGPGTEGRGYTF; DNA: TGTGCCATCAGTGAAGGGCCCGGGACAGAGGGTAGGGGCTACACCTTC
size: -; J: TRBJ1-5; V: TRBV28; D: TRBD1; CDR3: CASRGTGENQPQHF; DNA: TGTGCCAGCAGAGGGACAGGGGAGAATCAGCCCCAGCATTTT
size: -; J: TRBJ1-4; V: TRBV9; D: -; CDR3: CASSEDSGNEKLFF; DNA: TGTGCCAGCAGCGAGGACAGCGGTAATGAAAAACTGTTTTTT
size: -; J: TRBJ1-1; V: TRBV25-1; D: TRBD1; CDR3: CASSGTGMVTEAFF; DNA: TGTGCCAGCAGTGGGACAGGGATGGTCACTGAAGCTTTCTTT
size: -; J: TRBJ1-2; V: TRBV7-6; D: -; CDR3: CASSLQGFDGYTF; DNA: TGTGCCAGCAGCCTCCAGGGTTTTGATGGCTACACCTTC
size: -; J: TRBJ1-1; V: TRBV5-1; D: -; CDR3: CASSFWGGDTEAFF; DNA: TGCGCCAGCAGCTTCTGGGGAGGTGACACTGAAGCTTTCTTT
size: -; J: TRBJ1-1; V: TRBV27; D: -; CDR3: CASSLRGLGEAFF; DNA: TGTGCCAGCAGCCTCAGGGGTTTAGGTGAAGCTTTCTTT
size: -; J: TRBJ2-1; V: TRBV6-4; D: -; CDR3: CASSDDSHNEQFF; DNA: TGTGCCAGCAGTGATGACAGTCACAATGAGCAGTTCTTC